A single sample gave rise to the 3 T cell receptor beta chains below, sequenced in a study of siplizumab effects on memory and regulatory T cells. The assay was immunoSEQ multiplex PCR, and TCRdb's table has in-frame clones only and misses some. The table shows some 41,000 clones, with roughly nine tenths occurring only once. Material: naive CD4+ T cells sorted from blood. Receptors were obtained from a human donor in good health.

The V gene is TRBV27, the J gene TRBJ1-6, with unresolved D. The CDR3 covers 13 residues. The germline V gene encodes CDR1 MNHEY and CDR2 SMNVEV (reference sequence). V was clipped by 4 bases and J by 7 bases, with 8 bases between them. The CDR3 DNA sequence: TGTGCCAGCAGTTCCCGGGGAAATTCACCCCTCCACTTT. Its translation is CASSSRGNSPLHF.

This rearrangement joins TRBV15 to TRBJ2-7; D remains ambiguous. The germline CDR1 and CDR2 sequences are LNHNV and YYDKDF (reference sequence). The CDR3 is 12 amino acids. V lost 0 bases and J 5 bases, leaving 5 bases between the germline ends. The CDR3 loop is CATSRDQDEQYF. CDR3 DNA sequence: TGTGCCACCAGCAGAGATCAGGACGAGCAGTACTTC.

This chain links TRBV5-4 with TRBJ2-5; unclear D gene. Trimming took off 6 bases at V and 5 bases at J, with 20 bases between the two ends. Looked up from germline, CDR1 is SGHNT and CDR2 is YYREEE (reference sequence). This CDR3 contains 15 residues. The CDR3 nucleotides read TGTGCCAGCACCGACCGCCAGCGAGGTGTGGAGACCCAGTACTTC. Translating it yields CASTDRQRGVETQYF.